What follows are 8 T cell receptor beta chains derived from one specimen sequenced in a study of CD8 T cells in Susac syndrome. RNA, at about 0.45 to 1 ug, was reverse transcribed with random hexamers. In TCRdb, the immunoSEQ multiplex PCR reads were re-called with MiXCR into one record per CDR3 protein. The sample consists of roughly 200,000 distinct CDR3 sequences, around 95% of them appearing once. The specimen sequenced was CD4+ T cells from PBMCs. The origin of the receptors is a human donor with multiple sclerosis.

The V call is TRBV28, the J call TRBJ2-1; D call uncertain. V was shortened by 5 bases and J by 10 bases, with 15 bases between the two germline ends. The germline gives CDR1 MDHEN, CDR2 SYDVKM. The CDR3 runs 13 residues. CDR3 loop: CASSLTAPAEQFF. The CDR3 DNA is TGTGCCAGCAGTCTTACGGCCCCAGCCGAGCAGTTCTTC.

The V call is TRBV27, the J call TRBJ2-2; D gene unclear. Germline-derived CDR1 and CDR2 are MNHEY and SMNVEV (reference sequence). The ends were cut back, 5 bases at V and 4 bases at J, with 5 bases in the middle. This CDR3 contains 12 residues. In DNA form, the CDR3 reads TGTGCCAGCAGTCTCCTCACCGGGGAGCTGTTTTTT. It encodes CASSLLTGELFF.

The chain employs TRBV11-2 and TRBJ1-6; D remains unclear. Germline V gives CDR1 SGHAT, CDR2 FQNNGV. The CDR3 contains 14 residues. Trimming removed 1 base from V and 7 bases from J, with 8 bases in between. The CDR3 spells CASSLATVNSPLHF. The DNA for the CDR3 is TGTGCCAGCAGCTTAGCCACAGTGAATTCACCCCTCCACTTT.

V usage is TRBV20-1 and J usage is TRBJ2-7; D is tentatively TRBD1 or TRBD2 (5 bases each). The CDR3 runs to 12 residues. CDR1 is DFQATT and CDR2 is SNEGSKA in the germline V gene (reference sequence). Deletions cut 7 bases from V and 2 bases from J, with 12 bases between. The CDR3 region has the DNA TGCAGTGTCCACGGGGCAGCCTACGAGCAGTACTTC. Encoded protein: CSVHGAAYEQYF.

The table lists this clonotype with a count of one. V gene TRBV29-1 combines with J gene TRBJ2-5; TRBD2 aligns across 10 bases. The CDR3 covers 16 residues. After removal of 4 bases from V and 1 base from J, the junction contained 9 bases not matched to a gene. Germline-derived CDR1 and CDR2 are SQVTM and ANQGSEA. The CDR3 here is CSVGGGASGGQETQYF. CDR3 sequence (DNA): TGCAGCGTTGGTGGAGGGGCTAGCGGGGGCCAAGAGACCCAGTACTTC. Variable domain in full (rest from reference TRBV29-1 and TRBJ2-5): SAVISQKPSRDICQRGTSLTIQCQVDSQVTMMFWYRQQPGQSLTLIATANQGSEATYESGFVIDKFPISRPNLTFSTLTVSNMSPEDSSIYLCSVGGGASGGQETQYFGPGTRLLVL.

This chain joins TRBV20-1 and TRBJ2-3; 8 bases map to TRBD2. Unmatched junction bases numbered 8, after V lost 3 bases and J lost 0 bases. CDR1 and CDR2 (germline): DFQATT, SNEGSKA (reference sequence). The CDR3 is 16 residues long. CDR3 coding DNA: TGCAGTGCTAGGGGCAGCGGGGGCCGTAGCACAGATACGCAGTATTTT. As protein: CSARGSGGRSTDTQYF.

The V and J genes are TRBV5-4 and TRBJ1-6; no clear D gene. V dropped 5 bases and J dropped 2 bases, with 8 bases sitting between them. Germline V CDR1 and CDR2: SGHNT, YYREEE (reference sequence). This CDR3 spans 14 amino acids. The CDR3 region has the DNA TGTGCCAGCAGTGGGGATGCCTATAATTCACCCCTCCACTTT. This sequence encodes CASSGDAYNSPLHF.

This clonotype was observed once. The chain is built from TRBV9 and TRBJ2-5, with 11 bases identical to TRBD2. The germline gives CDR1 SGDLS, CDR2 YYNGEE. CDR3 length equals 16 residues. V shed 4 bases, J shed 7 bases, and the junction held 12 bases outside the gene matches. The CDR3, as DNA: TGTGCCAGCAGCATCCTTACTAGCGGGGGCCCGGGGACCCAGTACTTC. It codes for CASSILTSGGPGTQYF.